These 18 T cell receptor beta chains were all obtained from the same sample, sequenced in a study of blood T cells in healthy people across ages. For the second PCR, which ran for 7 to 11 cycles, a sample-barcoded 5' primer and a J-beta primer mix were used. TCRdb reanalysed the 5' RACE reads using MiXCR and keeps one entry per CDR3 protein. The sample carries about 780,000 distinct CDR3 sequences, less than 60% recorded once. The source material was blood. These receptors originate from a man aged 80 or over in good health.

The J gene is TRBJ2-3, the V gene TRBV12-3 or TRBV12-4; D assignment may be TRBD1 or TRBD2 (6 bases each). There are 16 residues in the CDR3. V lost 3 bases, J lost 4 bases, and 17 bases lay in between. CDR3 protein: CASSLGIVGGADTQYF. CDR3 nucleotide sequence: TGTGCCAGCAGTTTGGGTATCGTCGGGGGCGCAGATACGCAGTATTTT.

This chain links TRBV5-1 with TRBJ2-1, with 16 bases that match TRBD2. In germline, CDR1 is SGHRS, CDR2 YFSETQ. J was trimmed by 6 bases and V by 3 bases; bases with no gene match: 3. This CDR3 region has 16 residues. In DNA, the CDR3 is TGCGCCAGCAGCTCCGGGACTAGCGGGAGGGGCAATGAGCAGTTCTTC. Amino acid sequence: CASSSGTSGRGNEQFF. The whole variable domain, filled in from reference TRBV5-1 and TRBJ2-1, reads KAGVTQTPRYLIKTRGQQVTLSCSPISGHRSVSWYQQTPGQGLQFLFEYFSETQRNKGNFPGRFSGRQFSNSRSEMNVSTLELGDSALYLCASSSGTSGRGNEQFFGPGTRLTVL.

The CDR3 loop is CASSLGRAGDVNEQFF. Here the CDR3 DNA reads TGTGCCAGCAGCTTGGGACGAGCGGGAGATGTCAATGAGCAGTTCTTC. This chain joins TRBV5-5 and TRBJ2-1, with 8 bases that match TRBD2. This CDR3 spans 16 amino acids. Trimming took 0 bases from V and 6 from J; bases not matched to a gene: 8. The V gene's germline CDR1 is SGHKS and CDR2 YYEKEE (reference sequence).

The chain employs TRBV5-1 and TRBJ1-1; D not resolved. The CDR3 length is 15 residues. Between the trimmed V and J ends, which lost 2 bases and 1 base, there was a span of 12 bases. Per the germline V gene, CDR1 is SGHRS and CDR2 is YFSETQ. In nucleotides, the CDR3 is TGCGCCAGCAGCTTATACCGACGGCCGAACACTGAAGCTTTCTTT. This gives the protein CASSLYRRPNTEAFF. Combining the CDR3 with reference TRBV5-1 and TRBJ1-1 gives the whole variable domain KAGVTQTPRYLIKTRGQQVTLSCSPISGHRSVSWYQQTPGQGLQFLFEYFSETQRNKGNFPGRFSGRQFSNSRSEMNVSTLELGDSALYLCASSLYRRPNTEAFFGQGTRLTVV.

This clonotype was detected only once. Sequence at one end of the junction differs from germline and may be a read error. This chain uses TRBV7-2 with TRBJ2-7, with 7 bases aligning to TRBD2. This CDR3 has 14 amino acids. CDR1 and CDR2 (germline): SGHTA, FQGNSA. CDR3 loop: CASRAGGSSCEQYF. In DNA, the CDR3 is TGTGCCAGCAGAGCCGGCGGGAGTTCCTGCGAGCAGTACTTC.

This chain uses TRBV9 with TRBJ2-7; no clear D. Trimming took off 3 bases at V and 2 bases at J, with 12 bases between the two ends. The length of the CDR3 is 14 residues. In germline, CDR1 is SGDLS, CDR2 YYNGEE. This chain's CDR3 is CASSGTQNTYEQYF. CDR3 nucleotide sequence: TGTGCCAGCAGCGGAACTCAGAATACCTACGAGCAGTACTTC.

The rearrangement uses TRBV12-3 or TRBV12-4 and TRBJ1-2, with D possibly matching TRBD1 (5 bases). This CDR3 region has 12 residues. Trimming pared 6 bases from V and 4 bases from J, leaving 9 bases between. DNA for the CDR3: TGTGCCAGCAGGGGGGTTTCCTATGGCTACACCTTC. Translation gives CASRGVSYGYTF.

The J gene is TRBJ2-1, the V gene TRBV20-1; D possibly corresponds to TRBD1 (6 bases). CDR3 size: 13 residues. CDR1 and CDR2 (germline): DFQATT, SNEGSKA (reference sequence). V was clipped by 6 bases and J by 7 bases, with 16 bases between them. CDR3 bases: TGCAGTGCCCCCAGTAGGGGGAATAATGAGCAGTTCTTC. This sequence encodes CSAPSRGNNEQFF.

Concerning this clonotype itself: A clone one base away is much larger, so this may be a read error. The chain uses TRBV29-1 and TRBJ2-6, with D possibly being TRBD2 (6 bases). The germline V gene encodes CDR1 SQVTM and CDR2 ANQGSEA. This CDR3 spans 13 amino acids. Trimming cost V 8 bases and J 2 bases, with 10 bases left between them. CDR3 in DNA: TGCAGCTGCGGGGTTACTGGGGCCAACGTCCTGACTTTC. Translation: CSCGVTGANVLTF. Variable domain in full (rest from reference TRBV29-1 and TRBJ2-6): SAVISQKPSRDICQRGTSLTIQCQVDSQVTMMFWYRQQPGQSLTLIATANQGSEATYESGFVIDKFPISRPNLTFSTLTVSNMSPEDSSIYLCSCGVTGANVLTFGAGSRLTVL.

At least ten counts were recorded for this clonotype. V usage is TRBV27 and J usage is TRBJ2-5; 11 positions match TRBD2. CDR3 length: 12 residues. The V gene end was trimmed by 9 bases and the J gene end by 3 bases; junction bases not matched to a gene: 0. CDR1 is MNHEY, CDR2 SMNVEV, per germline (reference sequence). CDR3 in amino acids: CARGLAEETQYF. The CDR3 DNA follows: TGTGCCAGGGGACTAGCGGAAGAGACCCAGTACTTC.

This clonotype appeared many times. The gene calls are TRBV4-3 and TRBJ2-3; 9 bases are shared with TRBD1. The V segment lost 3 bases and the J segment 1 base; nucleotides outside the gene matches: 2. Germline CDR1 and CDR2: LGHNA and YSLEER. The CDR3 runs to 15 residues. CDR3 residues: CASSQGQGGTDTQYF. DNA for the CDR3: TGCGCCAGCAGCCAGGGACAGGGCGGCACAGATACGCAGTATTTT.

This CDR3 reads CASGERKHIQYF. The CDR3 region has the DNA TGTGCCAGCGGGGAACGTAAACACATTCAGTACTTC. The chain employs TRBV2 and TRBJ2-4; D gene uncertain. There are 12 residues in the CDR3. Germline lookup yields CDR1 SNHLY and CDR2 FYNNEI. V was trimmed by 8 bases and J by 8 bases, leaving 13 bases between them.

The rearrangement uses TRBV5-1 and TRBJ2-1; D uncertain. The tail of the sequence fits TRBJ2-7 better, so the J call may be wrong. The CDR3 runs 15 residues. Germline CDR1 and CDR2: SGHRS and YFSETQ. The CDR3 DNA reads as TGCGCCAGCAGACGTGGAGTCGTGTCTTACAATGAGCAGTACTTC. Translating gives CASRRGVVSYNEQYF.

This sequence joins TRBV5-1 and TRBJ2-3; 9 nucleotides line up with TRBD2. Per germline, CDR1 SGHRS and CDR2 YFSETQ. After removal of 7 bases from V and 3 bases from J, the junction contained 6 bases not matched to a gene. CDR3 length: 14 amino acids. CDR3 coding DNA: TGCGCCAGCGGAACGGGACTAGCTACAGATACGCAGTATTTT. Translated: CASGTGLATDTQYF. Full variable domain (missing parts from reference TRBV5-1 and TRBJ2-3): KAGVTQTPRYLIKTRGQQVTLSCSPISGHRSVSWYQQTPGQGLQFLFEYFSETQRNKGNFPGRFSGRQFSNSRSEMNVSTLELGDSALYLCASGTGLATDTQYFGPGTRLTVL.

This clonotype was found many times. The chain joins TRBV4-2 to TRBJ2-1; D may be TRBD2 (6 bases). V dropped 0 bases and J dropped 3 bases, with 15 bases sitting between them. The CDR3 runs to 17 residues. The germline gives CDR1 LGHNA, CDR2 YNFKEQ. DNA of the CDR3: TGTGCCAGCAGCCAAGATGGAGGGGCTGAGGGCTACAATGAGCAGTTCTTC. As protein: CASSQDGGAEGYNEQFF.

Points on this clonotype: One junction end disagrees with the germline gene, perhaps due to a read error. The chain links TRBV20-1 to TRBJ2-4; TRBD1 aligns across 9 bases. The CDR3 is 14 amino acids. Germline loops: CDR1 DFQATT, CDR2 SNEGSKA (reference sequence). DNA for the CDR3: TGCAGTGCTAGAGCACAGGGGGCTCTTAACAATCAGTACTTC. Its translation: CSARAQGALNNQYF.

V and J are TRBV4-3 and TRBJ2-3; no clear D. V was shortened by 4 bases and J by 0 bases, with 11 bases between the two germline ends. The CDR3 has 15 amino acids. Germline assignment: CDR1 LGHNA and CDR2 YSLEER. Here the CDR3 reads CASSRAPTSTDTQYF. DNA for the CDR3: TGCGCCAGCAGCCGCGCCCCTACTAGCACAGATACGCAGTATTTT.

This sequence joins TRBV9 and TRBJ2-3; D not resolved. This CDR3 region has 13 residues. The V and J ends lost 4 bases and 5 bases respectively, with 11 bases between them. Per germline, CDR1 SGDLS and CDR2 YYNGEE. The CDR3 bases are TGTGCCAGCAGCCCCCCCTTCATAGATACGCAGTATTTT. Its translation is CASSPPFIDTQYF.